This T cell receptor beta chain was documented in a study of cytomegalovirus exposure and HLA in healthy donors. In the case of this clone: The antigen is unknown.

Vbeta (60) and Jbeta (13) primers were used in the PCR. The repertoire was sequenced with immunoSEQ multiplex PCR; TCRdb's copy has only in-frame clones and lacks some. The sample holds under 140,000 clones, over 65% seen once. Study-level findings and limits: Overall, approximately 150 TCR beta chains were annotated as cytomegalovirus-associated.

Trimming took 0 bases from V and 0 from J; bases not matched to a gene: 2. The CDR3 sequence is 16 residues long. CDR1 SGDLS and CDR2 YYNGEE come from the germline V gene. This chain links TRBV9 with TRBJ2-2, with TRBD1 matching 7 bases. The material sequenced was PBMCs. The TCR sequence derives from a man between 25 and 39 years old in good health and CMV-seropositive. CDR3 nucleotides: TGTGCCAGCAGCGTAGGGGGACAGACGAACACCGGGGAGCTGTTTTTT. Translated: CASSVGGQTNTGELFF.